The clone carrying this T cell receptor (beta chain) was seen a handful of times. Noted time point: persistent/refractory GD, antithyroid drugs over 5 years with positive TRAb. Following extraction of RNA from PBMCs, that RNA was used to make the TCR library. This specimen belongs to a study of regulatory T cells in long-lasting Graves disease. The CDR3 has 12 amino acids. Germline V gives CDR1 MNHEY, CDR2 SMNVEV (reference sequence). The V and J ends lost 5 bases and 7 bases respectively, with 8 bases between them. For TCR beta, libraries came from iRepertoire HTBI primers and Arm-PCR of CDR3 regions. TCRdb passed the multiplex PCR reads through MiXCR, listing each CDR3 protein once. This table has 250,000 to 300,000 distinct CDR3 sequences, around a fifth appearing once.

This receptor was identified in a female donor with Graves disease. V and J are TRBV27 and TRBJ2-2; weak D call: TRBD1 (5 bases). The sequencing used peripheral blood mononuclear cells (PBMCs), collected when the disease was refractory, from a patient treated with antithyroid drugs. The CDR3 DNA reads TGTGCCAGCAGTCACAGGATCGGGGAGCTGTTTTTT. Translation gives CASSHRIGELFF.